The clone carrying this T cell receptor (beta chain) was seen repeatedly, ten times or more. Antigen specificity is unknown. TCRdb independently ran MiXCR on the reads; one entry per CDR3 protein. The sample contains fewer than 550,000 distinct CDR3 sequences, about 10% of which appear only once. The sample belongs to a study of T cell repertoires in cytomegalovirus infection. Study at large: Public TCR beta signatures provided an indication of both CMV infection and a matching HLA type. Study-level results: Carriage of CMV together with the relevant HLA was identifiable through cumulative public TCR beta family frequency. Across the ex vivo response, the dominant clonotypes were HLA-C-restricted CMV-specific TCR beta clonotypes.

V lost 0 bases and J 7 bases, leaving 12 bases between the germline ends. The CDR3 sequence is 14 residues long. CDR1 and CDR2 (germline): MRHNA, SNTAGT. The specimen sequenced was PBMCs. The chain employs TRBV6-4 and TRBJ1-1; D may be TRBD1 (5 bases). The clonotype was recovered from a human donor in good health (CMV status not recorded). Some clones in this sample may be carry-over from other donors' samples. The CDR3 loop is CASSDSVWDGEAFF. The CDR3 DNA follows: TGTGCCAGCAGTGACTCCGTGTGGGACGGTGAAGCTTTCTTT.